These T cell receptor beta chains were read from a single sample in a study of blood T cell repertoires in COVID-19. The protocol was immunoSEQ multiplex PCR, while the TCRdb copy is restricted to in-frame clones and leaves out a portion. The sample has approximately 150,000 clones, approximately 91% seen once. The sample taken for sequencing was peripheral blood. The source of these receptors is a man younger than 30 with COVID-19, enrolled during active disease. The CDR3 runs from the conserved cysteine through the conserved F or W. A D gene is named only where the DNA matches it firmly. The size entry is marked missing in some rows and otherwise reads once, few, many or a size class.

d_call j_call clone_size v_call cdr3_nt cdr3_aa
- TRBJ1-4 - TRBV7-9 TGTGCCAGCAGCTTAGGAGCCACATCGGGAACTAATGAAAAACTGCTTTTT CASSLGATSGTNEKLLF
- TRBJ1-5 few TRBV7-8 TGTGCCAGCAGCTGGTGGCGGGGCGGCAGCAATCAGCCCCAGCATTTT CASSWWRGGSNQPQHF
- TRBJ2-7 - TRBV27 TGTGCCAGCAGTTCATACTGGACGGACTTAGAGCAGTACTTC CASSSYWTDLEQYF
- TRBJ2-7 once TRBV27 TGTGCCAGCACTACGGCTAGCTTGGGCGAGCAGTACTTC CASTTASLGEQYF
- TRBJ2-7 - TRBV27 TGTGCCAGCAGTTTGCAGTTTTCAGGGTCCTACGAGCAGTACTTC CASSLQFSGSYEQYF
- TRBJ1-3 once TRBV18 TGTGCCAGCTCACCACCTCTTGTCGACACCATATATTTT CASSPPLVDTIYF
- TRBJ2-7 once TRBV13 TGTGCCAGCAGCTTAGGCGAGTCAGAGGCCTACGAGCAGTACTTC CASSLGESEAYEQYF
- TRBJ1-2 - TRBV29-1 TGCAGCGTGGTCTCTTTGCAGGACGGGGGCTATGGCTACACCTTC CSVVSLQDGGYGYTF
TRBD2 TRBJ2-1 - TRBV9 TGTGCCAGCAGCGCGGGACTAGCGGGAGTGTTGGATGAGCAGTTCTTC CASSAGLAGVLDEQFF
- TRBJ2-3 - TRBV13 TGTGCCAGCAGCTCGACTGCGCCAGATACGCAGTATTTT CASSSTAPDTQYF
- TRBJ1-5 - TRBV24-1 TGTGCCACCAGTGAGACTACAGGGATAGGGGACCAGCCCCAGCATTTT CATSETTGIGDQPQHF
- TRBJ1-3 - TRBV28 TGTGCCAGCAGTTTACGGTCCGCTCGCTCTGGAAACACCATATATTTT CASSLRSARSGNTIYF
TRBD1 TRBJ2-7 - TRBV10-1 TGCGCCAGCAGTGGGGACAGGGGAAGACTCTACGAGCAGTACTTC CASSGDRGRLYEQYF
- TRBJ1-6 - TRBV2 TGTGCCAGCTGGTTCATCAGCTCCTATAATTCACCCCTCCACTTT CASWFISSYNSPLHF
TRBD1 TRBJ1-4 - TRBV6-5 TGTGCCAGCCACCGACAGGGGGATGAAAAACTGCTTTTT CASHRQGDEKLLF
TRBD2 TRBJ2-1 - TRBV5-6 TGTGCCAGCAGCTCGATTAGGACTAGCGGGAGTTCCTACAATGAGCAGTTCTTC CASSSIRTSGSSYNEQFF
TRBD1 TRBJ1-2 - TRBV9 TGTGCCAGCAGCGTAGTGGTAGGGGGCGGCTATGGCTACACCTTC CASSVVVGGGYGYTF
TRBD2 TRBJ2-3 - TRBV2 TGTGCCAGCAGACTAGCGGGAGCCGCAGATACGCAGTATTTT CASRLAGAADTQYF
TRBD1 TRBJ1-2 - TRBV27 TGTGCCAGCAGTTCTTTTCTGACAGGGGGGTTAACTAACTATGGCTACACCTTC CASSSFLTGGLTNYGYTF
- TRBJ1-3 once TRBV28 TGTGCCAGCCGTCCCCCCGGAGGTGGAAACACCATATATTTT CASRPPGGGNTIYF
TRBD1 TRBJ1-1 - TRBV7-9 TGTGCCAGCAGGGGACTTACAGGGGTGAACACTGAAGCTTTCTTT CASRGLTGVNTEAFF
TRBD1 TRBJ2-7 once TRBV7-2 TGTGCCAGCAGCTTACGGACAGGGAACTACGAGCAGTACTTC CASSLRTGNYEQYF
TRBD1 TRBJ2-5 - TRBV24-1 TGTGCCACCAGTGATGGGACAGTCAAAGCATCAGGGACCCAGTACTTC CATSDGTVKASGTQYF
- TRBJ2-7 - TRBV7-2 TGTGCCAGCAGCTTATTAGGAGCTTACGAGCAGTACTTC CASSLLGAYEQYF
- TRBJ1-5 - TRBV3-1/TRBV3-2 TGTGCCAGCAGCCCACGGGGGGGAGGTCAGCCCCAGCATTTT CASSPRGGGQPQHF
TRBD2 TRBJ2-5 - TRBV25-1 TGTGCCAGCAGTGAAGCCGGGACTAGCGGGAGGGCAGGAACCCAGTACTTC CASSEAGTSGRAGTQYF